The entry that follows covers one TCR beta chain sequence. The antigen it binds to is not known. The source of the sample is a study of cytomegalovirus exposure and HLA in healthy donors (TCRdb year 2017). Regarding the research as a whole: In an earlier analysis of fewer than 750 of the donors, around 290 Gb of sequence data and 90 million to 130 million unique TCR beta sequences from 150 million to 200 million T cells were reported. Roughly 300 gigabases of sequencing data and 70 million to 95 million unique TCR sequences made up an early release that covered 500 to 650 HLA-typed donors. The genetic ancestry cluster associated with self-reported Caucasian donors included 65% to 90% of the roughly 400 genotyped donors. The study aimed to test whether cataloging public T cell receptors could reveal signatures of past pathogen exposure. The study used immunosequencing to profile the T cell repertoires of approximately 630 subjects and linked those repertoires to cytomegalovirus serostatus. Along with the roughly 670-subject first cohort, a separate validation cohort of about 110 different subjects was used. To predict cytomegalovirus infection status, the study combined high-throughput TCR immunosequencing, statistical association of individual TCRs with disease status, and machine learning. In a later analysis, previously published TCR beta repertoires from some 640 donors were re-analyzed and high-resolution HLA genotyping was added so that TCR occurrence patterns could be studied. Rather than drawing on any new phenotypic data, the later analysis identified candidate immune exposures from TCR beta sequences and the way those sequences occurred across donors. To decide whether each TCR beta V gene segment behaved as functional or pseudogenic, an earlier analysis of 587 of the donors relied on high-throughput TCR beta sequencing. Donor age, sex, ethnicity and CMV serostatus were compiled alongside the repertoire data. In a later genetic analysis, genome-wide SNP genotypes for about 55% of the roughly 670 donors were used, and that subset was treated as a discovery cohort. All discovery cohort repertoires had been generated using a single sequencing platform. Class I and class II HLA loci were covered by the typing at four-digit resolution. The number of donors typed differed by locus, with about 629-630 for A, B, C, DRB1 and DQB1, 522 for DQA1, 600 to 610 for DPA1, and some 450 for DPB1. Roughly 5 DR-DQ haplotypes were treated as single units for association and clustering because of strong linkage in the cohort. Across under 500 genotyped donors of the cohort, an average of 235,054 unique TCR beta nucleotide sequences per donor were sequenced, and 15% to 20% of those sequences were non-productive.

Findings and caveats that apply to the study as a whole: In a later analysis, TCR association rates were found to vary across HLA loci, with the most associated TCRs seen for DRB1 alleles and the fewest for HLA-C alleles. A later analysis reported that several top co-occurrence clusters appeared linked to parvovirus B19, influenza, CMV and Epstein-Barr virus. A later genetic analysis associated a missense DCLRE1C variant with V-gene and J-gene trimming of TCR beta chains, and an independent cohort replicated the association. CMV serostatus was the only immune exposure information available for the cohort. Only TCR beta chains were sequenced in this cohort, and the absence of alpha or paired-chain data limited detectable features. In an earlier analysis of some 500 of the donors, most TCR beta V segments appeared in productive rearrangements about 87% or about 30% of the time, broadly matching IMGT annotations. A further reported finding was that TCR beta sequences accurately predicted the HLA-A and HLA-B alleles for most subjects in the first cohort. Linkage disequilibrium might explain the correlated functional status among segregating V segments, but an unknown experimental factor could not be ruled out. Because counts were too low, some 16 rarely observed V segments, including chromosome 9 orphons, were excluded from the earlier analysis of 587 of the donors. In a later analysis, HLA-associated TCR beta chains were found to be more clonally expanded and to have lower generation probabilities than equally common non-associated chains. A group of highly shared sequence variants was considered likely to be a technical artifact of the sequencing pipeline. In vitro tests confirmed that three of the cytomegalovirus-associated TCR beta chains recognize cytomegalovirus antigens. The presence/absence analyses assumed that sequencing depth was roughly uniform across donors, and that assumption may not be true. HLA typing was unavailable for some donors at each locus, so association tests used only the typed subset. According to a later analysis, most CMV-associated TCR beta chains appeared to be HLA-restricted, and the HLA associations seemed to be driven largely by CMV exposure. According to a later genetic analysis, donors in an Asian-associated ancestry cluster had fewer N-insertions in productive TCRs than the approximately 670-donor mean. In a later analysis, some 18,000 TCR beta sequences were associated with specific HLA alleles at a false discovery rate of 0.05. When HLA alleles, especially DR and DQ, strongly co-occurred, attributing TCR associations to individual alleles was difficult. The study listed around 160 TCR beta chains as associated with cytomegalovirus. It was suggested by the authors that the approach could potentially be generalized to other disease states and immunological phenotypes. Most TCR sequences were seen in very few donors, while some public TCRs were found in many individuals. Because the 87-base-pair reads could not distinguish some IMGT-functional V segments, including TRBV6-2 and TRBV6-3, those segments were excluded. Cytomegalovirus status was reported to be diagnosed by the classifier with high specificity and sensitivity in both the original and validation cohorts.

The germline V gene encodes CDR1 LNHDA and CDR2 SQIVND (reference sequence). The CDR3 runs 13 residues from the cysteine to the phenylalanine. CDR3 DNA only is kept here, 39 bases in frame from base 1. Relative to germline, V is missing 6 bases and J is missing 3 bases, with 4 bases of the junction outside any gene match. The protocol used for the library was the immunoSEQ multiplex PCR assay. For the multiplex PCR, a mixture combining 60 forward primers for TCR Vbeta segments and 13 reverse primers for TCR Jbeta segments was used. The CDR3 region of rearranged TCR beta genes was amplified from genomic DNA with a multiplex PCR assay. The Illumina HiSeq System was used to sequence the amplified TCR beta libraries as 87-base-pair reads. Regarding the original processing steps: A later analysis tallied around 87 million unique TCR beta chains across the 700 or so repertoires, and about 10 million of those chains were shared by two or more donors. To remove PCR and sequencing errors, raw reads were error-corrected and collapsed into unique sequences using a nearest-neighbor algorithm that merged closely related sequences. CDR3 sequences were aligned to IMGT reference sequences to assign V, D and J gene segments. Each retained sequence needed at least a six-nucleotide match to both a V gene segment and a J gene segment. Rearrangements were classified as productive when the CDR3 lacked stop codons and remained in frame with V and J, and all other rearrangements were classified as non-productive. CDR3 was defined according to IMGT convention as the region running from the second conserved V-encoded cysteine to the conserved J-encoded phenylalanine. The earlier analysis of about 500 of the donors excluded sequences that lacked an unambiguous match to a single V gene segment. An earlier analysis of fewer than 750 of the donors classified V segments as functional when productive rearrangements were above 56.7% and as segregating when the standard deviation between donors was above 5%. To diagnose cytomegalovirus status from the catalog of TCR beta chain sequences, a statistical classification framework was built. In a later analysis, V and J genes were assigned by comparing TCR nucleotide sequences against IMGT/GENE-DB human TR gene sequences. Using the TCRdist pipeline, a later analysis assigned CDR3 sequences along with most-parsimonious VDJ recombination scenarios. In a later analysis, every TCR beta chain was defined by the combination of its CDR3 amino acid sequence and its V-gene family, and reads without a unique V-gene family were dropped. In a later analysis, around 600 highly shared, low-generation-probability nucleotide sequences were removed to address suspected cross-contamination and a sequencing artifact. A later analysis calculated a clonal expansion index for each public chain from normalized within-repertoire ranks of inferred template counts. In a later analysis, generation probabilities were computed with a VDJ recombination model fitted to out-of-frame rearrangements, and the resulting probabilities were checked against IGoR. In a later analysis, TCR-TCR, TCR-HLA and TCR-CMV co-occurrence was scored with hypergeometric tests, and a repertoire-size bias correction was applied to TCR pairs. To estimate false discovery rates, a later analysis permuted the HLA or CMV assignments 20 times. A later analysis grouped co-occurring TCRs with DBSCAN, adding TCRdist sequence similarity when clustering within HLA-allele-positive subsets. Repertoires with fewer than 30,000 or more than 120,000 public chains, plus five repertoires with anomalous nucleotide sharing, were excluded from co-occurrence clustering. Not all clones reach the TCRdb copy of this immuneACCESS table, which keeps in-frame sequences only. Checked studies attribute under half of the gap to unresolved V genes and leave the rest unexplained. The DNA gave D and trimming, while V, J and clone size come from that table. The sample table holds around 50,000 clones. 10% to 15% of the sample comes from the top ten.

The cohort comprised fewer than 750 healthy bone marrow donors. Cohort members were all nominally healthy when sampled, although unrecorded immune exposures were likely present. The donor was CMV seropositive and belonged to the group of 250 to 300 seropositive cohort members. Every donor gave a peripheral blood sample, and the peripheral blood mononuclear cells from that sample were used for TCR beta sequencing. The Qiagen DNeasy Blood Extraction Kit was used to extract genomic DNA from the blood cell samples. The sequence is built from TRBV19 and TRBJ1-2; 7 bases in the middle match TRBD1. The clonotype was recovered from a woman aged 25 to 39 in good health and CMV-seropositive. The sequenced sample was PBMCs. The CDR3 reads CASSLDRDYGYTF. The DNA sequence reads TGTGCCAGTAGCCTCGACAGGGACTATGGCTACACCTTC.